This T cell receptor beta chain was obtained from a study of neoadjuvant nivolumab and ipilimumab in lung cancer. Trimming removed 4 bases at V and 5 bases at J, with 4 bases between. Looked up from germline, CDR1 is DFQATT and CDR2 is SNEGSKA (reference sequence). CDR3 size: 10 residues. Profiled with immunoSEQ multiplex PCR; TCRdb holds only in-frame clones, not every one. The sample consists of about 7,800 clones, about 89% of them appearing once. The table lists this clone with a count of one. This chain uses TRBV20-1 with TRBJ2-3; D is unclear. The sequencing used tumor tissue, collected after neoadjuvant nivolumab, alone or with ipilimumab, at or shortly before surgery. This clonotype originated in an adult with non-small cell lung cancer. Some clones in this sample may be carry-over from other donors' samples. The CDR3 loop reads CSANRDTQYF. The CDR3 DNA reads as TGCAGTGCTAACAGAGATACGCAGTATTTT.